This T cell receptor beta chain was sequenced for a study of a mutant IDH1 vaccine in newly diagnosed glioma. Whole-study context: Mean patient age was roughly 43 years; approximately 62% were male and 37.5% female. Patients were pretreated with radiotherapy, temozolomide, or both, mostly both.

Time point of the sample: baseline, week 1 (first vaccination visit). Indicated treatment: pre-vaccination baseline after standard-of-care therapy. Each astrocytoma in the donors was new, WHO grade 3 or 4, IDH1-mutant and ATRX-lost. The assay was immunoSEQ multiplex PCR, and TCRdb's table has in-frame clones only and misses some. The sample holds about 24,000 clones, roughly 92% seen once. Findings and caveats of the study: Patients showed vaccine-induced immune responses at a rate of roughly 94%.

The CDR3 spans 15 residues. Germline V gene sequence: CDR1 SGHRS, CDR2 YFSETQ. Germline trimming cut 4 bases from V and 2 bases from J; bases unmatched to any gene: 7. As concerns this clone: Its cognate antigen is unknown.

J is TRBJ2-7 and V is TRBV5-1; 9 bases match TRBD1. This TCR derives from a man under 40 with glioma. This specimen consisted of PBMCs, obtained from a glioma patient treated with radiotherapy, temozolomide or both. The CDR3 nucleotides read TGCGCCAGCAGCAGCCGACAGGGGGTTCCCTACGAGCAGTACTTC. It codes for CASSSRQGVPYEQYF.